The source of this T cell receptor (beta chain) is a study of cytomegalovirus exposure and HLA in healthy donors. Broader study findings: Investigators reported 164 TCR beta chains as tied to cytomegalovirus.

J lost 5 bases, V lost 4 bases, and 10 bases had no gene match. CDR3 size: 15 residues. Germline V gene lookup returns CDR1 SGHTA and CDR2 FQGTGA. PCR primers comprised 60 Vbeta and 13 Jbeta primers. Sequencing used immunoSEQ multiplex PCR; TCRdb keeps in-frame clones, though not all of them. This sample has 65,000 to 85,000 clones, with roughly 90% found just once. Concerning this clone itself: Its matching antigen is unknown.

This receptor was obtained from a woman aged 25-40 years in good health and CMV-seronegative. The chain links TRBV7-3 to TRBJ2-5, with TRBD2 matching 7 bases. The sample taken for sequencing was PBMCs. The CDR3 reads CASSSQGLERETQYF. DNA of the CDR3: TGTGCCAGCAGCTCTCAAGGACTAGAGAGGGAGACCCAGTACTTC.